This TCR beta chain was recorded in a study of OX40 agonist ivuxolimab in advanced cancers. Study-level background: Patients were infused with ivuxolimab every 2 weeks at 0.01 to 10 mg/kg. At roughly 80% male, the cohort had a mean age of approximately 60 years, ranging from roughly 20 to 80. Prior therapy, whether anti-PD-1, anti-PD-L1 or anti-CTLA-4, was allowed, and less than 45% had some.

CDR3 length equals 14 residues. V lost 0 bases to trimming and J lost 9 bases, with 14 bases between them. CDR1 and CDR2 from the germline V gene are SGHNT and YYREEE (reference sequence). The data were produced by immunoSEQ multiplex PCR, yet TCRdb's version contains in-frame clones alone and is incomplete. Among approximately 86,000 clones, more than 75% were seen once, and the ten largest hold around 0.33%. The chain combines TRBV5-4 with TRBJ2-3; TRBD2 might be the D (6 bases). The specimen was CD4+ or CD8+ T cells sorted from blood, collected in a trial of the OX40 agonist ivuxolimab. The sequence derives from an adult with an advanced solid tumor such as melanoma, head and neck, liver or kidney cancer. The CDR3 DNA reads as TGTGCCAGCAGCTTGGGGACTACTTCCTTGACGCAGTATTTT. Amino acid sequence: CASSLGTTSLTQYF.